This T cell receptor (beta chain) was identified during a study of blood T cell repertoires in COVID-19. Study details: Samples representing acute and convalescent COVID-19 were sourced from the United States, Italy and Spain. Sources were T cells, B-cell-depleted T cells, or PBMCs; the material itself was cDNA or gDNA.

Authors' methods: It was from reference gene primer amplification that nucleated cell counts were estimated. TCRdb's table, derived via immunoSEQ multiplex PCR, lists solely in-frame clones and lacks some. V, J and clone size reflect that table, while D and trimming were determined from the DNA. Among more than 300,000 clones, about 90% were seen once, and the ten largest hold roughly 3%. The sample taken for sequencing was peripheral blood. This clonotype was obtained from a woman between 18 and 30 years old who had recovered from COVID-19.

This chain's CDR3 is CASSLQGSETQYF. The CDR3, as DNA: TGTGCCAGCAGTTTACAGGGATCAGAGACCCAGTACTTC. The chain links TRBV28 to TRBJ2-5, with a tentative D call TRBD1 (5 bases). The germline gives CDR1 MDHEN, CDR2 SYDVKM. The ends were cut back, 2 bases at V and 4 bases at J, with 8 bases in the middle. This CDR3 is built from 13 residues.